The rows below give T cell receptor beta chains drawn from one sample of a study of OX40 agonist ivuxolimab in advanced cancers. Repertoires were generated with immunoSEQ multiplex PCR, while TCRdb's copy carries only in-frame clones and drops some. The data show 20,000 to 25,000 clones, roughly three quarters seen once. Sample: CD4+ or CD8+ T cells sorted from blood, taken in a trial of the OX40 agonist ivuxolimab. These receptors came from an adult with an advanced solid tumor such as melanoma, head and neck, liver or kidney cancer. Both conserved end residues are part of each CDR3. Each record gives: CDR3 protein, CDR3 DNA, clone size, V gene, J gene, D gene. The D gene is left open where the match is weak. Clone size, where shown, is once, few, many, or a class for clones that have expanded.

cdr3_aa: CASSYSVLYGYTF; cdr3_nt: TGTGCCAGCAGTTATTCGGTACTCTATGGCTACACCTTC; clone_size: .; v_call: TRBV6-6; j_call: TRBJ1-2; d_call: .
cdr3_aa: CASSSRQSGYQETQYF; cdr3_nt: TGTGCCAGCAGCTCCCGCCAATCGGGGTACCAAGAGACCCAGTACTTC; clone_size: .; v_call: TRBV5-6; j_call: TRBJ2-5; d_call: .
cdr3_aa: CASSYEASTDTQYF; cdr3_nt: TGTGCCAGCAGTTACGAGGCTAGCACAGATACGCAGTATTTT; clone_size: .; v_call: TRBV6-5; j_call: TRBJ2-3; d_call: .
cdr3_aa: CASSLGTSGPYNEQFF; cdr3_nt: TGTGCCAGCAGCTTAGGGACTAGCGGCCCCTACAATGAGCAGTTCTTC; clone_size: .; v_call: TRBV7-2; j_call: TRBJ2-1; d_call: TRBD2
cdr3_aa: CASSLAKVTEAFF; cdr3_nt: TGTGCCAGCAGTTTAGCCAAAGTAACTGAAGCTTTCTTT; clone_size: .; v_call: TRBV27; j_call: TRBJ1-1; d_call: .
cdr3_aa: CASQRRGSNEKLFF; cdr3_nt: TGTGCCAGCCAGAGGAGGGGATCTAATGAAAAACTGTTTTTT; clone_size: .; v_call: TRBV19; j_call: TRBJ1-4; d_call: .
cdr3_aa: CASSEGSNQPQHF; cdr3_nt: TGCGCCAGCAGCGAAGGGAGCAATCAGCCCCAGCATTTT; clone_size: .; v_call: TRBV5-1; j_call: TRBJ1-5; d_call: .
cdr3_aa: CASSLRSGSSGNTIYF; cdr3_nt: TGTGCCAGCAGTTTACGCTCGGGCTCCTCTGGAAACACCATATATTTT; clone_size: .; v_call: TRBV2; j_call: TRBJ1-3; d_call: .
cdr3_aa: CASSVERGDSPNYNEQFF; cdr3_nt: TGTGCCAGCAGCGTAGAGAGGGGGGACTCACCTAACTACAATGAGCAGTTCTTC; clone_size: .; v_call: TRBV9; j_call: TRBJ2-1; d_call: .
cdr3_aa: CASRPTGYRTDTQYF; cdr3_nt: TGTGCCAGCAGGCCGACAGGGTATCGCACAGATACGCAGTATTTT; clone_size: .; v_call: TRBV28; j_call: TRBJ2-3; d_call: TRBD1
cdr3_aa: CASSVVTTGELFF; cdr3_nt: TGTGCCAGCAGCGTAGTTACCACCGGGGAGCTGTTTTTT; clone_size: .; v_call: TRBV9; j_call: TRBJ2-2; d_call: .
cdr3_aa: CASTLGGQSNEKLFF; cdr3_nt: TGTGCCAGCACCTTAGGAGGACAGTCTAATGAAAAACTGTTTTTT; clone_size: .; v_call: TRBV28; j_call: TRBJ1-4; d_call: .
cdr3_aa: CASSPLTGTRYGYTF; cdr3_nt: TGTGCCAGCAGCCCCTTGACAGGGACCCGATATGGCTACACCTTC; clone_size: .; v_call: TRBV7-9; j_call: TRBJ1-2; d_call: TRBD1
cdr3_aa: CAWSSSAVTDTQYF; cdr3_nt: TGTGCCTGGAGTAGTTCAGCCGTCACAGATACGCAGTATTTT; clone_size: .; v_call: TRBV30; j_call: TRBJ2-3; d_call: .
cdr3_aa: CASSLGGAPGESPLHF; cdr3_nt: TGTGCCAGCAGCCTTGGGGGGGCCCCGGGAGAATCACCCCTCCACTTT; clone_size: .; v_call: TRBV9; j_call: TRBJ1-6; d_call: .
cdr3_aa: CASSLAGGSYEQYF; cdr3_nt: TGTGCCAGCAGCTTGGCCGGGGGCTCCTACGAGCAGTACTTC; clone_size: once; v_call: TRBV5-6; j_call: TRBJ2-7; d_call: .
cdr3_aa: CASSRDSLAGARRGETQYF; cdr3_nt: TGTGCCAGCAGCCGAGATAGCCTAGCGGGGGCCCGGCGAGGGGAGACCCAGTACTTC; clone_size: .; v_call: TRBV4-2; j_call: TRBJ2-5; d_call: TRBD2
cdr3_aa: CASSLDRGFGNQPQHF; cdr3_nt: TGTGCCAGCAGCCTCGACAGGGGGTTCGGCAATCAGCCCCAGCATTTT; clone_size: once; v_call: TRBV5-6; j_call: TRBJ1-5; d_call: TRBD1
cdr3_aa: CASSVGESSTDTQYF; cdr3_nt: TGTGCCAGCAGCGTAGGGGAGTCTAGCACAGATACGCAGTATTTT; clone_size: .; v_call: TRBV9; j_call: TRBJ2-3; d_call: .
cdr3_aa: CATPSGTGEQYF; cdr3_nt: TGTGCCACCCCCTCCGGGACAGGGGAGCAGTACTTC; clone_size: .; v_call: TRBV6-6; j_call: TRBJ2-7; d_call: TRBD1
cdr3_aa: CASTPSSGAIIYNEQFF; cdr3_nt: TGTGCCAGTACTCCGTCTAGCGGGGCCATCATCTACAATGAGCAGTTCTTC; clone_size: few; v_call: TRBV19; j_call: TRBJ2-1; d_call: TRBD2
cdr3_aa: CASSVGSRTPRSNQPQHF; cdr3_nt: TGTGCCAGCAGCGTAGGATCCCGGACCCCACGGAGCAATCAGCCCCAGCATTTT; clone_size: .; v_call: TRBV9; j_call: TRBJ1-5; d_call: .
cdr3_aa: CASSYSWTGPGNTIYF; cdr3_nt: TGTGCCAGCAGTTACTCCTGGACAGGCCCTGGAAACACCATATATTTT; clone_size: .; v_call: TRBV6-5; j_call: TRBJ1-3; d_call: TRBD1
cdr3_aa: CSVGQGALNTEAFF; cdr3_nt: TGCAGCGTTGGGCAGGGGGCTCTGAACACTGAAGCTTTCTTT; clone_size: .; v_call: TRBV29-1; j_call: TRBJ1-1; d_call: TRBD1
cdr3_aa: CASSPTTGDLYGYTF; cdr3_nt: TGTGCCAGCAGTCCGACGACAGGGGACCTCTATGGCTACACCTTC; clone_size: many; v_call: TRBV27; j_call: TRBJ1-2; d_call: TRBD1
cdr3_aa: CASSSRDYGYTF; cdr3_nt: TGTGCCAGCAGTAGCAGGGACTATGGCTACACCTTC; clone_size: .; v_call: TRBV6-5; j_call: TRBJ1-2; d_call: .
cdr3_aa: CASSPDFSSYNEQFF; cdr3_nt: TGTGCCAGCAGCCCGGACTTTAGCTCCTACAATGAGCAGTTCTTC; clone_size: .; v_call: TRBV7-8; j_call: TRBJ2-1; d_call: .
cdr3_aa: CASTKYQGTGLEAFF; cdr3_nt: TGTGCCAGCACTAAATATCAGGGGACAGGGTTGGAAGCTTTCTTT; clone_size: .; v_call: TRBV9; j_call: TRBJ1-1; d_call: TRBD1
cdr3_aa: CASSLLAGSSYNEQFF; cdr3_nt: TGTGCCAGCAGCTTGTTAGCGGGGAGCTCCTACAATGAGCAGTTCTTC; clone_size: .; v_call: TRBV13; j_call: TRBJ2-1; d_call: TRBD2
cdr3_aa: CAWSAGTGLNEQFF; cdr3_nt: TGTGCCTGGTCAGCCGGGACAGGGTTGAATGAGCAGTTCTTC; clone_size: .; v_call: TRBV5-5; j_call: TRBJ2-1; d_call: TRBD1